This TCR beta chain was observed in a study of CXCR3-negative and CXCR3-positive naive CD8 T cells. Overall study results and limits: The level of CXCR3 expression partially decreased after cryopreservation; the majority of assays used fresh PBMCs. For CXCR3-positive naive cells, TRB CDR3s were more hydrophobic than those of CXCR3-negative naive cells. Memory cells diverged, while naive CXCR3-positive and CXCR3-negative cells had similar TRBV-TRBJ usage.

Naive CD8+ T cells carried a CD45RO-CCR7+CD27+CD95- phenotype. UMI-labeled 5' RACE yielded the TRB cDNA libraries. TCRdb reprocessed the 5' RACE reads and stores each CDR3 protein as one record, lacking DNA. The repertoire table contains around 88,000 distinct CDR3 sequences. As regards this clonotype: As yet, its antigen is unknown.

There are 13 residues in the CDR3. Germline assignment: CDR1 MNHNY and CDR2 SVGAGI (reference sequence). Sequencing was carried out using naive CXCR3+ CD8+ T cells from blood. Subset reported: CD45RO-CCR7+CD27+CD95- naive CD8+ T cells expressing CXCR3 (TNR3+). The sequence was collected from a human donor in good health. Some clones in this sample may be carry-over from other donors' samples. The chain combines TRBV6-6 with TRBJ2-1; the D call from TCRdb, TRBD2, cannot be confirmed without DNA. This chain's CDR3 is CASSYFLAGEQFF.